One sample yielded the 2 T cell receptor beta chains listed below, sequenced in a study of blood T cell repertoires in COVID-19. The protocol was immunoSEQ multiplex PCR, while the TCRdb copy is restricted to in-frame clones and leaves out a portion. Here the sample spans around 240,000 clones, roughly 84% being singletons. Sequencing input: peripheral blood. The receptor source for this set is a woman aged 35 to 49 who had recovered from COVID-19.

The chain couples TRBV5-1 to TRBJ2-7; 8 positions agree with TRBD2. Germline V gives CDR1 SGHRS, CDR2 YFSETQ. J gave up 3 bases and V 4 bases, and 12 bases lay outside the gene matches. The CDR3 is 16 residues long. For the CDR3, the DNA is TGCGCCAGCAGCCCGGGTAGCGGGGAAGCCTTCTACGAGCAGTACTTC. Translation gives CASSPGSGEAFYEQYF.

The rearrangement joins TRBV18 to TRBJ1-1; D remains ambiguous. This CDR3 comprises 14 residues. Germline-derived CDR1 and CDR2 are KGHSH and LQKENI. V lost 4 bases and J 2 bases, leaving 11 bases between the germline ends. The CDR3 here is CASSRGVSNTEAFF. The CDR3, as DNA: TGTGCCAGCTCACGAGGCGTAAGTAACACTGAAGCTTTCTTT.